A single TCR beta chain is shown here with its context. This sample includes further DNA sequences coding for the same CDR3. The data were obtained in a study of blood T cell repertoires in COVID-19. This table comes from immunoSEQ multiplex PCR, and its TCRdb copy is limited to in-frame clones, with some not included. The data show hundreds of thousands of clones, about 83% seen once. The CDR3 totals 16 residues. Germline V gene lookup returns CDR1 LNHNV and CDR2 YYDKDF (reference sequence). V shed 3 bases and J 4 bases; nucleotides not matched to a gene: 5. Participants were aged roughly 18 to 89 years from about 25 US areas. Cohort 3 donors were reported recovered after two negative PCRs, clearance, or symptom resolution.

The chain carries TRBV15 and TRBJ2-1; 11 bases are shared with TRBD2. Sequenced: PBMCs or T cells enriched from blood (not recorded which). The receptor comes from a woman between 35 and 50 years old who had recovered from COVID-19. The CDR3 nucleotides are TGTGCCACCAGCAGGGGGGGACTAGCGGCTTACAATGAGCAGTTCTTC. It specifies CATSRGGLAAYNEQFF.